Listed below are T cell receptor beta chains from one sample, sequenced in a study of shared clonotypes between healthy human individuals. Sequencing used immunoSEQ multiplex PCR; TCRdb keeps in-frame clones, though not all of them. This sample has some 650,000 clones, with more than 95% found just once. Sequencing input: naive CD4+ T cells sorted from blood. The receptors come from a woman under 40 in good health. The CDR3 runs from the conserved cysteine through the conserved F or W. D genes are given only for firm matches. Not every row has a clone size; where given, it reads once, few, many or a size class.

cdr3_aa cdr3_nt j_call d_call v_call clone_size
CASSLTMNTEAFF TGCGCCAGCAGCCTAACCATGAACACTGAAGCTTTCTTT TRBJ1-1 NA TRBV4-1 NA
CASSPAGSDEQFF TGTGCCAGCAGCCCTGCGGGATCGGATGAGCAGTTCTTC TRBJ2-1 NA TRBV2 NA
CASSKQGADYYGYTF TGTGCCAGCAGTAAACAGGGGGCGGATTACTATGGCTACACCTTC TRBJ1-2 TRBD1 TRBV27 NA
CASSQDRAVQQYF TGCGCCAGCAGCCAAGATCGGGCAGTACAGCAGTACTTC TRBJ2-5 NA TRBV4-1 NA
CASSPPGWLEQYF TGTGCCAGCAGCCCCCCCGGTTGGCTCGAGCAGTACTTC TRBJ2-7 NA TRBV16 once
CASSQEVEGLGYTF TGTGCCAGCAGCCAAGAAGTGGAAGGCCTGGGCTACACCTTC TRBJ1-2 NA TRBV4-2 NA
CASSFQGLNEQFF TGTGCCAGCAGCTTTCAGGGTTTGAATGAGCAGTTCTTC TRBJ2-1 NA TRBV11-2 NA
CASSVGSGFETQYF TGTGCCAGCAGCGTAGGGTCTGGCTTTGAGACCCAGTACTTC TRBJ2-5 NA TRBV9 NA
CASSLGGDPYEQYF TGTGCCAGCAGCTTAGGAGGGGACCCCTACGAGCAGTACTTC TRBJ2-7 NA TRBV5-4 once
CASSLTPGSMGVETQYF TGTGCCAGCAGCTTAACGCCCGGGAGTATGGGCGTAGAGACCCAGTACTTC TRBJ2-5 NA TRBV7-3 NA
CASSQSVREAGPHNEQFF TGCGCCAGCAGTCAATCGGTGCGGGAAGCGGGACCTCACAATGAGCAGTTCTTC TRBJ2-1 TRBD2 TRBV23-1 NA
CASSSGTSGTYEQYF TGTGCCAGCAGCTCCGGGACTAGCGGGACCTACGAGCAGTACTTC TRBJ2-7 TRBD2 TRBV6-1 NA
CASSVATSGSLADTQYF TGTGCCAGCAGCGTAGCTACTAGCGGGAGCTTAGCAGATACGCAGTATTTT TRBJ2-3 TRBD2 TRBV9 NA
CAWALGVRSYGYTF TGTGCCTGGGCCCTCGGGGTGAGGAGCTATGGCTACACCTTC TRBJ1-2 NA TRBV30 NA
CASKTVSGANVLTF TGTGCCAGCAAGACAGTCTCTGGGGCCAACGTCCTGACTTTC TRBJ2-6 NA TRBV28 NA
CASSPGDRRTEAFF TGTGCCAGCTCACCAGGGGACCGGAGGACTGAAGCTTTCTTT TRBJ1-1 NA TRBV18 NA
CASSLVPPYEQYF TGTGCCAGCAGCTTAGTCCCCCCCTACGAGCAGTACTTC TRBJ2-7 NA TRBV7-9 NA
CASILSRRETQYF TGTGCCAGCATACTTTCACGGAGGGAGACCCAGTACTTC TRBJ2-5 NA TRBV6-1 NA
CASSRGGVNTEAFF TGTGCCAGCAGCCGAGGGGGGGTGAACACTGAAGCTTTCTTT TRBJ1-1 NA TRBV4-2 NA
CASSVDVGQGPGTEAFF TGTGCCAGCAGCGTGGACGTCGGACAGGGGCCTGGCACTGAAGCTTTCTTT TRBJ1-1 TRBD1 TRBV9 NA
CASSRGGEQETQYF TGCGCCAGCAGCCGGGGAGGGGAACAAGAGACCCAGTACTTC TRBJ2-5 TRBD2 TRBV5-1 NA
CASSETGSYEQYF TGTGCCAGCAGCGAGACGGGAAGCTACGAGCAGTACTTC TRBJ2-7 NA TRBV2 NA
CASSLNQGSSGNTIYF TGTGCCAGCAGTTTAAACCAGGGAAGCTCTGGAAACACCATATATTTT TRBJ1-3 NA TRBV28 NA
CSVEAPSHEQYF TGCAGCGTTGAAGCTCCGTCCCACGAGCAGTACTTC TRBJ2-7 NA TRBV29-1 NA
CASNPRVRETQYF TGTGCCAGCAACCCCAGGGTTAGAGAGACCCAGTACTTC TRBJ2-5 NA TRBV2 NA
CASKRGELADTQYF TGTGCCAGCAAACGAGGGGAGTTGGCAGATACGCAGTATTTT TRBJ2-3 NA TRBV9 NA
CASSSGLADYNEQFF TGTGCCAGCAGCTCGGGACTAGCGGACTACAATGAGCAGTTCTTC TRBJ2-1 NA TRBV21-1 NA
CASSLGSTGGEYEQYF TGTGCCAGCAGTTTAGGCTCGACAGGGGGCGAGTACGAGCAGTACTTC TRBJ2-7 TRBD1 TRBV28 NA
CASSYSLVSREQYF TGTGCCAGCAGTTACTCTTTAGTATCCCGCGAGCAGTACTTC TRBJ2-7 NA TRBV6-6 NA
CSVEGLSGSHYGYTF TGCAGCGTTGAAGGCTTGAGTGGCAGCCACTATGGCTACACCTTC TRBJ1-2 NA TRBV29-1 NA
CASSWTTGDTQYF TGTGCCAGCAGCTGGACCACCGGTGATACGCAGTATTTT TRBJ2-3 NA TRBV7-6 NA
CASSQVGPRREKNIQYF TGCGCCAGCAGCCAAGTTGGACCTAGGAGAGAAAAAAACATTCAGTACTTC TRBJ2-4 NA TRBV4-1 NA
CASSLVGLDQPQHF TGTGCCAGCAGTCTGGTTGGACTGGATCAGCCCCAGCATTTT TRBJ1-5 NA TRBV6-1 NA
CASSARVARSEAFF TGTGCCAGCAGTGCCCGAGTGGCACGGAGTGAAGCTTTCTTT TRBJ1-1 NA TRBV27 NA
CASSFGTDYGYTF TGTGCCAGCAGCTTCGGGACAGACTATGGCTACACCTTC TRBJ1-2 TRBD1 TRBV7-9 NA
CASSPSHTGELFF TGTGCCAGCAGTCCTAGTCACACCGGGGAGCTGTTTTTT TRBJ2-2 NA TRBV6-1 once
CASSWWGPQHF TGTGCCAGCAGTTGGTGGGGACCCCAGCATTTT TRBJ1-5 NA TRBV28 NA
CASTLVGTFEQFF TGTGCCAGCACCCTAGTGGGGACCTTTGAGCAGTTCTTC TRBJ2-1 NA TRBV6-1 NA
CASSPSILDGVDYTQYF TGTGCCAGCTCACCATCAATATTAGACGGGGTTGATTATACGCAGTATTTT TRBJ2-3 NA TRBV18 NA
CASSSTGTGSTDTQYF TGTGCCAGCAGCTCCACCGGGACAGGGAGCACAGATACGCAGTATTTT TRBJ2-3 TRBD1 TRBV7-3 NA
CASSSRQGPNTEAFF TGTGCCAGCAGCTCAAGACAGGGACCGAACACTGAAGCTTTCTTT TRBJ1-1 TRBD1 TRBV11-2 NA
CSAGHASLNTEAFF TGCAGCGCAGGACACGCGTCGTTGAACACTGAAGCTTTCTTT TRBJ1-1 NA TRBV29-1 NA
CASSPLSGRTEQFF TGTGCCAGCAGCCCCCTTAGCGGGAGAACTGAGCAGTTCTTC TRBJ2-1 TRBD2 TRBV7-9 once